This T cell receptor (beta chain) was captured in a study of beta chain features in type 1 diabetes. Germline loops: CDR1 SGHAT, CDR2 FQNNGV. The V and J ends lost 4 bases and 1 base respectively, with 11 bases between them. CDR3 size: 15 residues. Notes on this clone: Its antigen remains unknown.

Reverse transcription of all isolated RNA meant that expressed TCRB transcripts were sequenced. Several million reads per sample on average were obtained from naive, central memory and regulatory T cell samples. Produced via immunoSEQ multiplex PCR; TCRdb's table is partial and in-frame only. The table has about 620,000 clones, about 14% seen once; the top ten hold approximately 0.093%. Overall study results and limits: Junctions at VDJ sites from type 1 diabetes patients had fewer insertions and more deletions. The question of HLA type influencing TCRB rearrangement was one that remained unresolved here. Reads derived from cDNA could over-represent cells showing high TCR expression.

Sequencing was performed on naive CD4+ T cells from blood. The TCR sequence derives from a man younger than 35 in good health. J is TRBJ2-1 and V is TRBV11-2; D call uncertain. CDR3 sequence (DNA): TGTGCCAGCAGCTCCGGACCGGAGTCCTACAATGAGCAGTTCTTC. This sequence encodes CASSSGPESYNEQFF.